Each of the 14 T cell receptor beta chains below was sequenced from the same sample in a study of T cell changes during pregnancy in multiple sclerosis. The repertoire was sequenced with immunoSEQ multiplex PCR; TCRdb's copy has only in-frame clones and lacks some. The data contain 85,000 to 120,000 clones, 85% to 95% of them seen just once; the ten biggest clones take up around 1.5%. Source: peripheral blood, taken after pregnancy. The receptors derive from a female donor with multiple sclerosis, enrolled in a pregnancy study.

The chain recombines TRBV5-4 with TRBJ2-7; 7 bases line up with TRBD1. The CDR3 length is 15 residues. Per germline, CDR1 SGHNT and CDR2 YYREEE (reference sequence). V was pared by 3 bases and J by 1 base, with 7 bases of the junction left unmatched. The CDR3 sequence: CASSSRTGASYEQYF. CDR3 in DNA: TGTGCCAGCAGCTCGAGGACAGGAGCATCCTACGAGCAGTACTTC. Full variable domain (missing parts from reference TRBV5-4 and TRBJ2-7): ETGVTQSPTHLIKTRGQQVTLRCSSQSGHNTVSWYQQALGQGPQFIFQYYREEENGRGNFPPRFSGLQFPNYSSELNVNALELDDSALYLCASSSRTGASYEQYFGPGTRLTVT.

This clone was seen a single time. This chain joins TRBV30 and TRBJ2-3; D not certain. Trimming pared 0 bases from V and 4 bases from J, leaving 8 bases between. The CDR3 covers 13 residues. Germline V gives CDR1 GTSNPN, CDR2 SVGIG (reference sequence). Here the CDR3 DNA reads TGTGCCTGGAGTGTGCGGCAGCCAGATACGCAGTATTTT. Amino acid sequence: CAWSVRQPDTQYF.

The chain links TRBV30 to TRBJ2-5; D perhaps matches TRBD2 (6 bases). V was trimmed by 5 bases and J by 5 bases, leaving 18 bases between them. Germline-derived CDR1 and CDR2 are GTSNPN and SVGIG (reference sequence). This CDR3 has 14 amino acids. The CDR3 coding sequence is TGTGCCTGGGGGACGGGCGGGGCCCCCGAGACCCAGTACTTC. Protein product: CAWGTGGAPETQYF.

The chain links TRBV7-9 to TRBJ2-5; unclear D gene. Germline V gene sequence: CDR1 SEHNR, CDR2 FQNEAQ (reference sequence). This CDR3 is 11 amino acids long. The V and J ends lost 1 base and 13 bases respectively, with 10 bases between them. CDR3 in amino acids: CASSLGQKVYF. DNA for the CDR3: TGTGCCAGCAGCTTAGGCCAGAAAGTGTACTTC.

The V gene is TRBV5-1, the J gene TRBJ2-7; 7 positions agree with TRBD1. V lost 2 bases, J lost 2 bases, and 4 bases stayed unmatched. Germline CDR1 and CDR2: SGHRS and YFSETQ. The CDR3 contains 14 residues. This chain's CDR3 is CASSLRQGTYEQYF. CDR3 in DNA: TGCGCCAGCAGCTTACGACAGGGAACCTACGAGCAGTACTTC.

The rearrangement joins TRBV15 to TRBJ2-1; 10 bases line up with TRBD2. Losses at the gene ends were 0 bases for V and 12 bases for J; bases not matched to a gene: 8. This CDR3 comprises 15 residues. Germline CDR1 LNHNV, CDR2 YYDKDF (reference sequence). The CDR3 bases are TGTGCCACCAGCAGAGATGAGCGGGGGGGATTAGGGCAGTTCTTC. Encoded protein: CATSRDERGGLGQFF.

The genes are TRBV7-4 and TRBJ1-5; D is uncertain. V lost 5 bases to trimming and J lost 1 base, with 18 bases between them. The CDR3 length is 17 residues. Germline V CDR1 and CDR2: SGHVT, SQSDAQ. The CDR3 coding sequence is TGTGCCAGCAGCCCCGCCCGTATCGACAAGAGCAATCAGCCCCAGCATTTT. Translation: CASSPARIDKSNQPQHF.

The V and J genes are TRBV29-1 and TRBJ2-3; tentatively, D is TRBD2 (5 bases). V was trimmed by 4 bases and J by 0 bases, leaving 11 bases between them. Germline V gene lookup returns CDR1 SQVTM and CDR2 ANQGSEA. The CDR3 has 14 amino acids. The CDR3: CSVGETHSTDTQYF. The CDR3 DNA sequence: TGCAGCGTTGGGGAGACACATAGCACAGATACGCAGTATTTT.

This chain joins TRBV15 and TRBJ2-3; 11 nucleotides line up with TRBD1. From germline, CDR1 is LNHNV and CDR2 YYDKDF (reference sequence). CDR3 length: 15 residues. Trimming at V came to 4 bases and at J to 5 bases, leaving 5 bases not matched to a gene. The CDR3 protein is CATSTWGTGGDTQYF. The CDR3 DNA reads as TGTGCCACCAGCACATGGGGGACAGGGGGAGATACGCAGTATTTT.

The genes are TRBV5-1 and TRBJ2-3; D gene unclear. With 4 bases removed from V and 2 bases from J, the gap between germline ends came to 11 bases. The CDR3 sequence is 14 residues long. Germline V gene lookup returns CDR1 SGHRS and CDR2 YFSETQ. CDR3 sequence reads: CASSRRLNTDTQYF. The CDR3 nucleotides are TGCGCCAGCAGCCGTCGACTTAACACAGATACGCAGTATTTT.

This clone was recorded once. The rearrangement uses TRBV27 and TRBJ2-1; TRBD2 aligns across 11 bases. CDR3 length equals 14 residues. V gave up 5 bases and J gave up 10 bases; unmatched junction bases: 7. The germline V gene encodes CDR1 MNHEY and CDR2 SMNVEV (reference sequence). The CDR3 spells CASSRLAGYQEQFF. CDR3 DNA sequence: TGTGCCAGCAGTCGACTAGCGGGATATCAGGAGCAGTTCTTC.

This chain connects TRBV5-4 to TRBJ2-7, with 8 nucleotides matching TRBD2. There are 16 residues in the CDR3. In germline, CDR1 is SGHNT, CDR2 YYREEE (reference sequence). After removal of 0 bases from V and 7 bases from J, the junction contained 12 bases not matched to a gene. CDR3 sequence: CASSLGGREGHREQYF. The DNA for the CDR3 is TGTGCCAGCAGCTTGGGGGGACGGGAGGGCCATCGGGAGCAGTACTTC.

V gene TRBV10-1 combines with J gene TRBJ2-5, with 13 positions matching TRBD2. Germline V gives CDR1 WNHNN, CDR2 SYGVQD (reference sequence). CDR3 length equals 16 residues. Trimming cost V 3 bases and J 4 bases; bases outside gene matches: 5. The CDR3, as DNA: TGCGCCAGCAGTGACGGAACTAGCGGGAGGGGAGAGACCCAGTACTTC. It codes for CASSDGTSGRGETQYF.

Written as DNA, the CDR3 is TGTGCCTGGAGTGCGTGGGGGCGCGACACCGGGGAGCTGTTTTTT. It translates to CAWSAWGRDTGELFF. The chain carries TRBV30 and TRBJ2-2; possibly TRBD1 for D (6 bases). Germline V CDR1 and CDR2: GTSNPN, SVGIG (reference sequence). The V gene lost 1 base and the J gene lost 3 bases, with 12 bases spanning the gap. The length of the CDR3 is 15 residues.